This is a list of T cell receptor beta chains from one sample in a study of chemoradiotherapy in HPV16-positive cancers. Data came from immunoSEQ multiplex PCR; TCRdb stores just in-frame clones and leaves some out. The table records some 31,000 clones, around 90% of them present only once. This specimen was blood, taken from a patient who underwent chemoradiotherapy. The receptors stem from a human donor with HPV-associated anogenital cancer. Both conserved end residues are part of each CDR3. A D gene is named only where the DNA matches it firmly. The size of a clone is reported for some rows only, either as once, few or many, or as a class for expanded clones.

v_call	clone_size	d_call	j_call	cdr3_nt	cdr3_aa
TRBV7-6	-	TRBD1	TRBJ1-4	TGTGCCAGCAGCTCCGGGACAGGGCGTGAAAAACTGTTTTTT	CASSSGTGREKLFF
TRBV7-9	medium-sized	-	TRBJ1-1	TGTGCCAGCAGCTTAGTTCCGGGGATTGAAGCTTTCTTT	CASSLVPGIEAFF
TRBV27	-	-	TRBJ2-7	TGTGCCAGCAGTTTTCGAGGGGGCGAGCAGTACTTC	CASSFRGGEQYF
TRBV18	-	-	TRBJ1-1	TGTGCCAGCTCACCCAGGACGGGAAGGAACACTGAAGCTTTCTTT	CASSPRTGRNTEAFF
TRBV9	-	TRBD2	TRBJ2-7	TGTGCCAGCAGCTTCGGACTAGCGGGAGCCTACGAGCAGTACTTC	CASSFGLAGAYEQYF
TRBV7-9	-	-	TRBJ2-3	TGTGCCAGCAGCTTATGGGGCGAGAGCAAGCAGTATTTT	CASSLWGESKQYF
TRBV4-1	-	TRBD1	TRBJ1-2	TGCGCCAGCAGCCAAGAACTCTCGGACAGGGGATTGTATGGCTACACCTTC	CASSQELSDRGLYGYTF
TRBV7-2	-	-	TRBJ1-2	TGTGCCAGCAGCTTAGCTAGACAGGTTTGGGACTATGGCTACACCTTC	CASSLARQVWDYGYTF
TRBV7-9	-	-	TRBJ2-1	TGTGCCAGCAGCTTAGTAGACAATGAGCAGTTCTTC	CASSLVDNEQFF
TRBV6-6	-	TRBD1	TRBJ1-1	TGTGCCAGCAGTTACTCGATACAGGGGGCGGGGGCTTTCTTT	CASSYSIQGAGAFF
TRBV27	-	-	TRBJ2-5	TGTGCCAGCAGTTTGCTCCCCATGGAGACCCAGTACTTC	CASSLLPMETQYF
TRBV4-1	-	-	TRBJ2-7	TGCGCCAGCAGCCCAGGGTACGAGCAGTACTTC	CASSPGYEQYF
TRBV2	once	-	TRBJ2-7	TGTGCCAGCAGTGAAAAGGTTGGCTACGAGCAGTACTTC	CASSEKVGYEQYF
TRBV27	-	-	TRBJ1-2	TGTGCCAGCAGTCCCACACTACGAGTGGGGGGCTACACCTTC	CASSPTLRVGGYTF
TRBV10-3	-	-	TRBJ2-1	TGTGCCATCACCACGGGACAGGGGACTAGCGGTTACAATGAGCAGTTCTTC	CAITTGQGTSGYNEQFF
TRBV15	once	TRBD1	TRBJ2-7	TGTGCCACCAGCAGATTACAGGGGGCAGGCTCCTACGAGCAGTACTTC	CATSRLQGAGSYEQYF
TRBV5-4	-	TRBD2	TRBJ2-3	TGTGCCAGCAGCTTGGATCGGGGGGGAGCGGAAGTGGATACGCAGTATTTT	CASSLDRGGAEVDTQYF
TRBV7-5	-	-	TRBJ2-2	TGTGTCAGAAGCTTAGAGGTCGCGTCGCACACCGGGGAGCTGTTTTTT	CVRSLEVASHTGELFF
TRBV14	once	-	TRBJ2-7	TGTGCCAGCAGCCCCATGGATGTTCCCTACGAGCAGTACTTC	CASSPMDVPYEQYF
TRBV7-9	-	-	TRBJ2-7	TGTGCCAGCAGCTTACCGGGACCGCAGCTTAGCGAGCAGTACTTC	CASSLPGPQLSEQYF
TRBV4-1	-	-	TRBJ2-1	TGCGCCAGCAGGCAGGCGGACTTCTCCTACAATGAGCAGTTCTTC	CASRQADFSYNEQFF
TRBV2	-	-	TRBJ1-1	TGTGCCAGCAGTTCCTTGCGAGGAGAGGCTTTCTTT	CASSSLRGEAFF
TRBV6-6	-	-	TRBJ2-3	TGTGCCAGCAGCGGGACTTTCACAGATACGCAGTATTTT	CASSGTFTDTQYF
TRBV11-3	once	TRBD1	TRBJ1-1	TGTGCCAGCAGCTTAGAGGACAGGGGGCGTCGCACTGAAGCTTTCTTT	CASSLEDRGRRTEAFF
TRBV27	-	TRBD1	TRBJ2-1	TGTGCCAGCAGTTCGACAGGGTATGAGCAGTTCTTC	CASSSTGYEQFF